This entry lists 12 T cell receptor beta chains sequenced from one sample in a study of Graves' ophthalmopathy and Graves' hyperthyroidism. Amplified material comprised TCR beta CDR3 regions derived from RNA transcripts. RT-PCR in the first round used HTBI primers; a second-round multiplex PCR followed. TCRdb recomputed calls from the multiplex PCR reads with MiXCR, one row per CDR3 protein. Counted here are 660,000 or so distinct CDR3 sequences, over 40% occurring once; the ten biggest clones make up 3% to 3.5%. The sample taken for sequencing was peripheral blood. Every receptor here comes from an adult man with Graves' ophthalmopathy.

As for this clonotype: A read error may be the cause here, since a much bigger clone is one base away. This chain joins TRBV5-6 and TRBJ2-7; 8 bases are a match to TRBD1. After removal of 2 bases from V and 9 bases from J, the junction contained 10 bases not matched to a gene. The length of the CDR3 is 14 residues. Germline CDR1 is SGHDT and CDR2 is YYEEEE. Written as DNA, the CDR3 is TGTGCCAGCAGCTTAGTGTCAGGGGGCGACGGGCAGTACTTC. Translation gives CASSLVSGGDGQYF.

This clonotype was counted a few times. The J gene is TRBJ1-2, the V gene TRBV5-8; 7 bases map to TRBD1. From germline, CDR1 is SGHTS and CDR2 YDEGEE. The ends lost 0 bases at V and 0 bases at J; junction bases unmatched: 2. The CDR3 covers 15 residues. In DNA form, the CDR3 reads TGTGCCAGCAGCTTGGGGGACAGAGCTAACTATGGCTACACCTTC. Encoded protein: CASSLGDRANYGYTF.

This chain joins TRBV10-2 and TRBJ2-5, with 9 bases identical to TRBD1. Germline values: CDR1 WSHSY, CDR2 SAAADI. CDR3 length: 17 residues. V lost 0 bases and J lost 5; bases outside the gene matches: 10. The CDR3 DNA reads TGCGCCAGCAGTGAGTCGGCCGGGACAGGGTCGTTGGAGACCCAGTACTTC. It codes for CASSESAGTGSLETQYF.

This clonotype showed up many times. V is TRBV10-2 and J is TRBJ2-7; the D gene is possibly TRBD2 (5 bases). V was shortened by 8 bases and J by 3 bases, with 11 bases between the two germline ends. CDR1 is WSHSY, CDR2 SAAADI, per germline. The CDR3 loop spans 12 amino acids. This chain's CDR3 is CASRGRGYEQYF. The CDR3 region has the DNA TGCGCCAGCCGGGGTCGCGGCTACGAGCAGTACTTC.

The chain uses TRBV4-2 and TRBJ2-2, with TRBD2 matching 8 bases. This CDR3 spans 17 amino acids. CDR1 is LGHNA, CDR2 YNFKEQ, per germline. Trimming took 1 base from V and 4 from J; bases not matched to a gene: 8. The CDR3 nucleotides are TGTGCCAGCAGCCAAGGGTCGACTAGCGTAGCCACCGGGGAGCTGTTTTTT. Translating it yields CASSQGSTSVATGELFF.

The chain links TRBV10-3 to TRBJ1-2; TRBD1 matches at 7 bases. The CDR3 has 13 amino acids. CDR1 ENHRY and CDR2 SYGVKD come from the germline V gene. V lost 10 bases, J lost 8 bases, and 13 bases stayed unmatched. As DNA, the CDR3 is TGTGCCAGCAGCCCTTGGACAGGTGACGGCTACACCTTC. The encoded protein is CASSPWTGDGYTF.

The sample holds many counts of this clonotype. This rearrangement joins TRBV10-3 to TRBJ2-5; a possible D gene is TRBD1 (6 bases). V was pared by 10 bases and J by 3 bases, with 12 bases between. Germline V gene data show CDR1 as ENHRY and CDR2 as SYGVKD. The CDR3 is made up of 12 amino acids. The chain's CDR3 is CATSHREETQYF. In DNA form, the CDR3 reads TGTGCCACTTCCCACAGGGAAGAGACCCAGTACTTC.

J is TRBJ2-7 and V is TRBV10-3, with D maybe TRBD2 (6 bases). CDR3 length: 13 residues. Germline V gene sequence: CDR1 ENHRY, CDR2 SYGVKD. V gave up 8 bases and J gave up 5 bases, with 16 bases separating them. CDR3 sequence reads: CAISGGQFHEQYF. In nucleotides, the CDR3 is TGTGCCATCTCCGGAGGGCAGTTTCACGAGCAGTACTTC.

The sample holds many counts of this clonotype. The chain carries TRBV20-1 and TRBJ1-1, with unresolved D. Between the trimmed V and J ends, which lost 3 bases and 6 bases, there was a span of 11 bases. The CDR3 runs 12 residues. Germline V gene lookup returns CDR1 DFQATT and CDR2 SNEGSKA (reference sequence). The CDR3 loop reads CSARPEGSEAFF. The CDR3 DNA reads as TGCAGTGCTAGGCCCGAGGGCTCTGAAGCTTTCTTT.

A note on this clonotype: Since no conserved phenylalanine or tryptophan closes the CDR3, a read error is the likely cause. The DNA is omitted, as the CDR3 cannot be located on it reliably, and the CDR3 follows TCRdb's listing. The chain combines TRBV10-3 with TRBJ2-7; the table's D gene call, TRBD1, was not cross checked with the DNA. The CDR3 length equals 8 residues, ends included. Germline CDR1 reads ENHRY; CDR2 reads SYGVKD. The CDR3 protein is CAISGGTA.

Remarks on this clonotype: A read error may explain this, as a much larger clone is one base away. The J gene is TRBJ1-5, the V gene TRBV24-1; D may be TRBD1 (6 bases). The CDR3 covers 16 residues. V gave up 8 bases and J gave up 0 bases, with 16 bases separating them. From germline, CDR1 is KGHDR and CDR2 SFDVKD. The DNA of the CDR3 is TGTGCCACCACCCTAAGAGACAGGAGTAGCAATCAGCCCCAGCATTTT. Translation gives CATTLRDRSSNQPQHF.

This clonotype came up a few times. The chain recombines TRBV2 with TRBJ2-7, with 12 bases aligning to TRBD2. The CDR3 totals 16 residues. Trimming at V came to 8 bases and at J to 2 bases, leaving 10 bases not matched to a gene. The germline V gene has CDR1 SNHLY and CDR2 FYNNEI. CDR3 loop: CASSPGTSGRTYEQYF. For the CDR3, the DNA is TGTGCCAGCTCACCAGGAACTAGCGGGAGGACCTACGAGCAGTACTTC.